This passage covers 10 T cell receptor beta chains from one sample sequenced in a study of PD-L1 blockade in urothelial cancer. Generated by immunoSEQ multiplex PCR, the TCRdb table keeps only in-frame clones and is missing some. The sample yields tens of thousands of clones, about 85% seen once. Sequenced material: PBMCs, taken around atezolizumab (anti-PD-L1) treatment. The receptors here all came from a man aged 55 to 70 with urothelial cancer.

There are a few counts of this clone. This chain joins TRBV4-3 and TRBJ2-1; D might be TRBD2 (5 bases). The CDR3 contains 15 residues. CDR1 is LGHNA and CDR2 is YSLEER in the germline V gene. Trimming left V 0 bases short and J 8 bases short, with 14 bases between. CDR3 residues: CASSQELEGRDEQFF. CDR3 bases: TGCGCCAGCAGCCAAGAATTGGAAGGGCGGGATGAGCAGTTCTTC.

The gene calls are TRBV28 and TRBJ1-1, with 8 bases identical to TRBD1. Germline CDR1 MDHEN, CDR2 SYDVKM. Trimming removed 6 bases from V and 0 bases from J; junction bases left unmatched: 12. The CDR3 loop spans 17 amino acids. The CDR3 sequence: CASRTGVRGPMNTEAFF. The CDR3 coding sequence is TGTGCCAGCAGGACAGGGGTGAGGGGTCCCATGAACACTGAAGCTTTCTTT.

This clone appeared a few times. The CDR3 bases are TGTGCCAGCAGCGTTGTTCAGGAAGCCACTGAAGCTTTCTTT. Translating it yields CASSVVQEATEAFF. This chain connects TRBV9 to TRBJ1-1, with unresolved D. CDR1 is SGDLS, CDR2 YYNGEE, per germline. The CDR3 sequence is 14 residues long. V was clipped by 2 bases and J by 4 bases, with 12 bases between them. The full variable domain, rest sourced from reference TRBV9 and TRBJ1-1, is DSGVTQTPKHLITATGQRVTLRCSPRSGDLSVYWYQQSLDQGLQFLIQYYNGEERAKGNILERFSAQQFPDLHSELNLSSLELGDSALYFCASSVVQEATEAFFGQGTRLTVV.

V usage is TRBV13 and J usage is TRBJ1-1; D uncertain. Germline-derived CDR1 and CDR2 are PRHDT and FYEKMQ (reference sequence). The CDR3 contains 12 residues. V shed 5 bases and J shed 1 base, with 5 bases lying between them. The CDR3 region has the DNA TGTGCCAGCAGCCCCCGGAACACTGAAGCTTTCTTT. This sequence encodes CASSPRNTEAFF. The full variable domain, its missing parts supplied by reference TRBV13 and TRBJ1-1, is AAGVIQSPRHLIKEKRETATLKCYPIPRHDTVYWYQQGPGQDPQFLISFYEKMQSDKGSIPDRFSAQQFSDYHSELNMSSLELGDSALYFCASSPRNTEAFFGQGTRLTVV.

The chain combines TRBV11-2 with TRBJ2-2; D remains ambiguous. V dropped 4 bases and J dropped 3 bases, with 6 bases sitting between them. CDR3 size: 13 residues. The germline V gene encodes CDR1 SGHAT and CDR2 FQNNGV. CDR3 protein: CASSSLYTGELFF. CDR3 nucleotides: TGTGCCAGCAGCTCCCTTTACACCGGGGAGCTGTTTTTT.

The chain is built from TRBV7-8 and TRBJ1-2; D is ambiguous. Germline assignment: CDR1 SGHVS and CDR2 FQNEAQ. The V end lost 6 bases, the J end lost 8 bases, and 13 bases lay between the germline ends. The CDR3 contains 12 residues. The CDR3 sequence: CASRSDSLGYTF. CDR3 in DNA: TGTGCCAGCAGATCAGACTCCTTAGGCTACACCTTC.

The chain joins TRBV5-1 to TRBJ2-5; TRBD1 matches at 7 bases. CDR1 is SGHRS, CDR2 YFSETQ, per germline. This CDR3 contains 15 residues. The junction had 11 bases not matched to a gene; V was cut back by 5 bases and J by 4 bases. CDR3 region: CASSPRQGAGETQYF. For the CDR3, the DNA is TGCGCCAGCAGTCCACGACAGGGCGCCGGAGAGACCCAGTACTTC.

The rearrangement joins TRBV6-5 to TRBJ1-1; no clear D gene. Trimming pared 0 bases from V and 4 bases from J, leaving 9 bases between. The V gene's germline CDR1 is MNHEY and CDR2 SVGAGI. The CDR3 length is 14 residues. The CDR3 DNA is TGTGCCAGCAGTTACTCGAGCGCAGTCACTGAAGCTTTCTTT. It is translated as CASSYSSAVTEAFF.

This chain links TRBV7-8 with TRBJ1-3, with D maybe TRBD1 (6 bases). V was trimmed by 5 bases and J by 2 bases, leaving 13 bases between them. The CDR3 is made up of 15 amino acids. Germline loops: CDR1 SGHVS, CDR2 FQNEAQ. Written as DNA, the CDR3 is TGTGCCAGCAGCAAAACCGGGACAACTGGAAACACCATATATTTT. The encoded protein is CASSKTGTTGNTIYF.

The chain links TRBV5-6 to TRBJ1-6; TRBD1 matches at 7 bases. Per germline, CDR1 SGHDT and CDR2 YYEEEE. The CDR3 is 14 residues long. V trimming: 5 bases; J trimming: 6 bases; junction bases outside the gene matches: 5. The CDR3 loop is CASRGNRGNSPLHF. The CDR3 DNA sequence: TGTGCCAGCAGGGGAAACAGGGGTAATTCACCCCTCCACTTT.